This is a list of T cell receptor beta chains from one sample in a study of beta chain features in type 1 diabetes. Clones were read by immunoSEQ multiplex PCR, and TCRdb kept only the in-frame ones, dropping some. Of hundreds of thousands of clones in the sample, more than 12% were seen once. The specimen was naive CD4+ T cells from blood. The origin of the receptors is a man between 18 and 29 years old with type 1 diabetes. The CDR3 runs from the conserved cysteine through the conserved F or W. The D gene is left open where the match is weak. Clone size is not always given. Where it is, it says once, few, many or a class for expanded clones.

.	14	TRBV30	TRBD1	TRBJ2-7	CAWSSGQVTYEQYF	TGTGCCTGGAGTTCGGGACAGGTAACCTACGAGCAGTACTTC
few	14	TRBV18	.	TRBJ2-4	CASSHRDTENIQYF	TGTGCCAGCTCGCACCGGGACACCGAAAACATTCAGTACTTC
.	15	TRBV15	.	TRBJ2-7	CATSRDPQVSYEQYF	TGTGCCACCAGCAGAGACCCTCAGGTTTCCTACGAGCAGTACTTC
few	13	TRBV5-1	.	TRBJ2-1	CASSPEWANEQFF	TGCGCCAGCAGCCCCGAGTGGGCGAATGAGCAGTTCTTC
once	16	TRBV9	.	TRBJ2-3	CASSVVIGSGTDTQYF	TGTGCCAGCAGCGTAGTAATAGGGTCGGGCACAGATACGCAGTATTTT
.	15	TRBV7-2	.	TRBJ2-1	CASSLVVGRGNEQFF	TGTGCCAGCAGCTTAGTAGTCGGGAGAGGCAATGAGCAGTTCTTC
.	18	TRBV6-1	TRBD2	TRBJ2-3	CASSEPLLAGGITDTQYF	TGTGCCAGCAGTGAACCCTTACTCGCGGGGGGTATCACAGATACGCAGTATTTT
few	13	TRBV30	TRBD1	TRBJ2-7	CAWSVWDSYEQYF	TGTGCCTGGAGTGTATGGGACAGCTACGAGCAGTACTTC
few	15	TRBV25-1	.	TRBJ2-7	CASSELGVRDYEQYF	TGTGCCAGCAGTGAATTGGGGGTCAGGGACTACGAGCAGTACTTC
.	15	TRBV28	TRBD2	TRBJ2-7	CASSSTSALSYEQYF	TGTGCCAGCAGCTCGACTAGCGCTCTCTCCTACGAGCAGTACTTC
few	13	TRBV10-3	.	TRBJ2-7	CAISESRVYEQYF	TGTGCCATCAGTGAGTCCCGGGTCTACGAGCAGTACTTC
.	14	TRBV25-1	TRBD1	TRBJ1-2	CASSLTDRAWGYTF	TGTGCCAGCAGTTTAACGGACAGGGCGTGGGGCTACACCTTC
few	16	TRBV6-6	.	TRBJ1-5	CASSYSTSLSNQPQHF	TGTGCCAGCAGTTACTCGACCAGCCTTAGCAATCAGCCCCAGCATTTT
.	13	TRBV9	.	TRBJ1-5	CASSPSPEQPQHF	TGTGCCAGCAGCCCCTCCCCTGAGCAGCCCCAGCATTTT
few	14	TRBV4-1	.	TRBJ2-5	CASSQAGTYETQYF	TGCGCCAGCAGCCAAGCCGGGACTTATGAGACCCAGTACTTC
few	14	TRBV27	.	TRBJ1-6	CATQWGAPDSPLHF	TGTGCCACCCAGTGGGGGGCCCCGGATTCACCCCTCCACTTT
few	15	TRBV11-3	TRBD2	TRBJ2-1	CASSLGLAVNNEQFF	TGTGCCAGCAGCCTGGGACTAGCGGTAAACAATGAGCAGTTCTTC
few	16	TRBV6-5	TRBD2	TRBJ2-1	CASSYSGLAADNEQFF	TGTGCCAGCAGTTACTCTGGGCTAGCGGCCGACAATGAGCAGTTCTTC
few	13	TRBV6-5	.	TRBJ2-1	CASSYDSYNEQFF	TGTGCCAGCAGTTACGACTCCTACAATGAGCAGTTCTTC
few	15	TRBV23-1	.	TRBJ2-7	CASSRRERKSYEQYF	TGCGCCAGCAGTCGTAGGGAGCGAAAATCCTACGAGCAGTACTTC
.	17	TRBV7-6	TRBD2	TRBJ2-5	CASSLESLADHQETQYF	TGTGCCAGCAGCTTGGAGTCGCTAGCGGACCACCAAGAGACCCAGTACTTC
.	16	TRBV15	.	TRBJ1-3	CATSRDPGTSGNTIYF	TGTGCCACCAGCAGAGATCCAGGGACCTCTGGAAACACCATATATTTT
few	14	TRBV5-1	TRBD1	TRBJ2-2	CASSPDRLTGELFF	TGCGCCAGCAGCCCGGACAGGCTAACCGGGGAGCTGTTTTTT
few	14	TRBV19	.	TRBJ2-2	CASKSGPGDGELFF	TGTGCCAGTAAATCCGGTCCAGGGGACGGGGAGCTGTTTTTT
.	13	TRBV29-1	TRBD2	TRBJ2-7	CSVGTSGTYEQYF	TGCAGCGTGGGGACTAGCGGAACCTACGAGCAGTACTTC
.	14	TRBV29-1	TRBD1	TRBJ2-1	CSVTGTGGSYEQFF	TGCAGCGTTACCGGGACAGGGGGGAGTTATGAGCAGTTCTTC
.	15	TRBV7-2	.	TRBJ1-1	CASSPPGAVNTEAFF	TGTGCCAGCAGCCCCCCGGGGGCCGTGAACACTGAAGCTTTCTTT
few	15	TRBV4-1	.	TRBJ2-5	CASSQVPTVLETQYF	TGCGCCAGCAGCCAAGTCCCCACCGTTCTGGAGACCCAGTACTTC
few	15	TRBV15	.	TRBJ1-6	CATSREVVGNSPLHF	TGTGCCACCAGCAGAGAGGTAGTAGGGAATTCACCCCTCCACTTT
.	15	TRBV4-1	TRBD1	TRBJ2-5	CASSQSPGQEETQYF	TGCGCCAGCAGCCAGTCCCCGGGACAGGAAGAGACCCAGTACTTC
.	13	TRBV5-1	.	TRBJ2-3	CASSFGSTDTQYF	TGCGCCAGCAGCTTCGGTAGCACAGATACGCAGTATTTT
few	13	TRBV29-1	.	TRBJ2-3	CSVSSGPTDTQYF	TGCAGCGTTTCTTCAGGTCCCACAGATACGCAGTATTTT
few	16	TRBV15	.	TRBJ1-2	CATSLRRTEIGYGYTF	TGTGCCACCAGCCTCCGTCGGACAGAAATTGGGTATGGCTACACCTTC
few	14	TRBV7-3	.	TRBJ2-5	CASSFQGNRETQYF	TGTGCCAGCAGCTTCCAGGGGAATAGAGAGACCCAGTACTTC
.	17	TRBV14	TRBD1	TRBJ2-1	CASSPFGQVEVYNEQFF	TGTGCCAGCAGCCCATTCGGACAGGTAGAGGTTTACAATGAGCAGTTCTTC
few	14	TRBV30	.	TRBJ1-1	CAWGAYSLNTEAFF	TGTGCCTGGGGCGCATACAGCCTGAACACTGAAGCTTTCTTT
.	15	TRBV30	TRBD1	TRBJ1-2	CAWRREGARFYGYTF	TGTGCCTGGAGGCGAGAGGGGGCACGTTTCTATGGCTACACCTTC